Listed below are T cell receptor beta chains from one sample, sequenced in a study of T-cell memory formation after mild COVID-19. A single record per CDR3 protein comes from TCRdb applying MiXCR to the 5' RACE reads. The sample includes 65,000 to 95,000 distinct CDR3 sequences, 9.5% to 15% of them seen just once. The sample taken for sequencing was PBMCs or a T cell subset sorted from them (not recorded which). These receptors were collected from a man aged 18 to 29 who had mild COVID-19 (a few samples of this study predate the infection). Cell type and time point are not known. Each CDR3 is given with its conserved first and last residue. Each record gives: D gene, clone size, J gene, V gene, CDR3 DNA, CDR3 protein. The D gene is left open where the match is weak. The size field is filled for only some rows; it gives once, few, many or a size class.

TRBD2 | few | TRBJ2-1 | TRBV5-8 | TGTGCCAGCAGCTTCACTAGCGGGGGCCTAAATGAGCAGTTCTTC | CASSFTSGGLNEQFF
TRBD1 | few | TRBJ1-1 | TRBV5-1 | TGCGCCAGCAGCTTGGGGACAGGGGGGCGGAACACTGAAGCTTTCTTT | CASSLGTGGRNTEAFF
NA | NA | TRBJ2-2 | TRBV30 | TGTGCCTGGAACAACGGGAACACCGGGGAGCTGTTTTTT | CAWNNGNTGELFF
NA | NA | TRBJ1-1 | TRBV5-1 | TGCGCCAGCAGCTTGGAAGCACCCTACACTGAAGCTTTCTTT | CASSLEAPYTEAFF
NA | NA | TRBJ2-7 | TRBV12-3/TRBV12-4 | TGTGCCAGCAGTGGGGTTTCCTACGAGCAGTACTTC | CASSGVSYEQYF
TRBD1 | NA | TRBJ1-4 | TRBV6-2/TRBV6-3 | TGTGCCAGCAAGGACCGGGACAGCTTTTTCGCAACTAATGAAAAACTGTTTTTT | CASKDRDSFFATNEKLFF
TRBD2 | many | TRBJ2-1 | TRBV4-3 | TGCGCCAGCAGCCGGGGGACTAGCGGTTCCTACAATGAGCAGTTCTTC | CASSRGTSGSYNEQFF
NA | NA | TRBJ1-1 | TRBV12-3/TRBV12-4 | TGTGCCAGCAGGTGGCTCACGGTAAACACTGAAGCTTTCTTT | CASRWLTVNTEAFF
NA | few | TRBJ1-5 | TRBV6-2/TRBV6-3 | TGTGCCAGCAGTTACGGACCTCAGCCCCAGCATTTT | CASSYGPQPQHF
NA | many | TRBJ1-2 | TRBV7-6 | TGTGCCAGCAGCGTGGACGGGAGCCTCTATGGCTACACCTTC | CASSVDGSLYGYTF
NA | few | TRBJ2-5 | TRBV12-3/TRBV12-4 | TGTGCCAGCAGTCGGACGGGGGCGAGGGAGACCCAGTACTTC | CASSRTGARETQYF
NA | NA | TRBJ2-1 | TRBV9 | TGTGCCAGCAGCGTTCAGGGTGATGAGCAGTTCTTC | CASSVQGDEQFF
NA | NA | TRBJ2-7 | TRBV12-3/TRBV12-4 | TGTGCCAGCAGTGCAGGTTCCTACGAGCAGTACTTC | CASSAGSYEQYF
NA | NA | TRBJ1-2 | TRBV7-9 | TGTGCCAGCAGCGCCGACACAGGGAACTATGGCTACACCTTC | CASSADTGNYGYTF
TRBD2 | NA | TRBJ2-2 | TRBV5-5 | TGTGCCAGCAGCTTTTGGACTAGCGGGAGTACCGGGGAGCTGTTTTTT | CASSFWTSGSTGELFF
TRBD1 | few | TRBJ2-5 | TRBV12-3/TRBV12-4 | TGTGCCAGCAGTGGACAGGGTTGGGAGACCCAGTACTTC | CASSGQGWETQYF
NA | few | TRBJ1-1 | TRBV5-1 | TGCGCCAGCAGCGGGTCACAGGGTACGAGGACTGAAGCTTTCTTT | CASSGSQGTRTEAFF
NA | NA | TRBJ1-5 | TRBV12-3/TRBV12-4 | TGTGCCAGCAGTTTATGGGGAGATGAGCAGCCCCAGCATTTT | CASSLWGDEQPQHF
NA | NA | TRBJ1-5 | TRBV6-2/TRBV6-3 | TGTGCCAGCAGTTCCCCTGTACTTGATCAGCCCCAGCATTTT | CASSSPVLDQPQHF
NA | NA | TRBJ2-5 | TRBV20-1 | TGCAGTGCTAGAAATTTGGGGACTCACCAAGAGACCCAGTACTTC | CSARNLGTHQETQYF
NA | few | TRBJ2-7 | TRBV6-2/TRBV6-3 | TGTGCCACCACTCGGGGCATAACTTACGAGCAGTACTTC | CATTRGITYEQYF
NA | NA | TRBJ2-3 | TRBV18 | TGTGCCAGCTCACCGTGGGGACACAGTGGAGATACGCAGTATTTT | CASSPWGHSGDTQYF
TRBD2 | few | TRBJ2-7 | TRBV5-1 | TGCGCCAGCAGCCCGGGACTAGCGGGCCTCCTGGAGCAGTACTTC | CASSPGLAGLLEQYF